This entry lists 19 T cell receptor beta chains sequenced from one sample in a study of T cells after yellow fever vaccination. Using its own MiXCR run on the 5' RACE reads, TCRdb lists one record per CDR3 protein. The data show about 630,000 distinct CDR3 sequences, around 12% seen once. Source: PBMCs, taken on the day of the yellow fever booster vaccination. Receptors were obtained from a man aged 30 to 39 who received the YFV17D yellow fever vaccine.

This clonotype was observed a few times. The chain uses TRBV7-9 and TRBJ2-5; D is possibly TRBD1 (5 bases). Germline V gene lookup returns CDR1 SEHNR and CDR2 FQNEAQ (reference sequence). The V end was cut by 3 bases, the J end by 1 base, with 12 bases between. CDR3 length: 15 amino acids. The CDR3 protein is CASSFVQGTQETQYF. The CDR3 coding sequence is TGTGCCAGCAGCTTTGTTCAGGGAACCCAAGAGACCCAGTACTTC.

The chain is built from TRBV11-2 and TRBJ2-1; weak D call: TRBD2 (5 bases). Trimming took off 4 bases at V and 7 bases at J, with 17 bases between the two ends. The CDR3 has 15 amino acids. Germline V gene sequence: CDR1 SGHAT, CDR2 FQNNGV. The CDR3 nucleotides are TGTGCCAGCAGCTCGATCCGGGGATTCAAGAATGAGCAGTTCTTC. Encoded protein: CASSSIRGFKNEQFF.

The rearrangement uses TRBV6-2 or TRBV6-3 and TRBJ2-7; 7 bases map to TRBD1. The CDR3 is 14 residues long. Germline values: CDR1 MNHEY, CDR2 SVGEGT. After removal of 6 bases from V and 6 bases from J, the junction contained 11 bases not matched to a gene. The DNA for the CDR3 is TGTGCCAGCAGAGGCCAGGGGGATCTCTTCGAGCAGTACTTC. Translated, it gives CASRGQGDLFEQYF.

This clonotype was seen only a few times. The chain joins TRBV21-1 to TRBJ2-6; no DNA check was done on the table's D call, TRBD1. TRBV21-1 is noted as a pseudogene. This CDR3 region has 16 residues. CDR3 sequence reads: CASSNDRLSGANVLTF. The CDR3 DNA is TGTGCCAGCAGCAACGACAGACTCTCTGGGGCCAACGTCCTGACTTTC.

The rearrangement uses TRBV14 and TRBJ2-2; either TRBD1 or TRBD2 may supply D (5 bases each). Germline CDR1 and CDR2: SGHDN and FVKESK. The CDR3 is made up of 15 amino acids. With 4 bases removed from V and 5 bases from J, the gap between germline ends came to 14 bases. The chain's CDR3 is CASSRFRDGTGELFF. For the CDR3, the DNA is TGTGCCAGCAGCCGATTCCGGGACGGGACCGGGGAGCTGTTTTTT.

The chain uses TRBV28 and TRBJ2-7, with D hard to call. CDR1 is MDHEN, CDR2 SYDVKM, per germline. The germline V and J ends were trimmed by 6 bases and 4 bases, with 10 bases remaining between them. The CDR3 runs 12 residues. CDR3 residues: CASSSRMYEQYF. The DNA for the CDR3 is TGTGCCAGCAGCAGTAGGATGTACGAGCAGTACTTC.

This chain connects TRBV6-5 to TRBJ1-3, with D maybe TRBD1 (5 bases). The length of the CDR3 is 17 residues. CDR1 is MNHEY, CDR2 SVGAGI, per germline. The V end lost 1 base, the J end lost 0 bases, and 13 bases lay between the germline ends. This CDR3 reads CASSYLEGTDSGNTIYF. CDR3 nucleotide sequence: TGTGCCAGCAGTTACTTGGAAGGGACGGACTCTGGAAACACCATATATTTT.

This clonotype was detected many times. This chain joins TRBV27 and TRBJ2-2, with 8 bases lining up with TRBD1. CDR3 length: 17 residues. CDR1 and CDR2 (germline): MNHEY, SMNVEV (reference sequence). V shed 5 bases and J 1 base; nucleotides not matched to a gene: 9. CDR3 loop: CASSPRTGLQNTGELFF. The CDR3 nucleotides are TGTGCCAGCAGTCCAAGGACAGGGCTACAGAACACCGGGGAGCTGTTTTTT.

J is TRBJ2-7 and V is TRBV20-1; 9 bases agree with TRBD1. Germline V lookup: CDR1 DFQATT, CDR2 SNEGSKA (reference sequence). V gave up 3 bases and J gave up 5 bases; unmatched junction bases: 8. The CDR3 runs 14 residues. The CDR3 spells CSARTGTGSHEQYF. The CDR3 DNA is TGCAGTGCTAGGACCGGGACAGGGTCGCACGAGCAGTACTTC.

The chain has TRBV2 and TRBJ2-7; 9 bases are shared with TRBD2. Germline V CDR1 and CDR2: SNHLY, FYNNEI. The CDR3 has 14 amino acids. V dropped 4 bases and J dropped 7; count of bases not matched to a gene: 8. In DNA, the CDR3 is TGTGCCAGCAGTGTACTAGCGGGTCCGCTGGAGCAGTACTTC. Its translation: CASSVLAGPLEQYF. The full variable domain, in which reference TRBV2 and TRBJ2-7 provide the parts outside the CDR3, is EPEVTQTPSHQVTQMGQEVILRCVPISNHLYFYWYRQILGQKVEFLVSFYNNEISEKSEIFDDQFSVERPDGSNFTLKIRSTKLEDSAMYFCASSVLAGPLEQYFGPGTRLTVT.

This clonotype has a handful of counts. The chain employs TRBV15 and TRBJ2-7; 9 bases are shared with TRBD2. Germline V gene lookup returns CDR1 LNHNV and CDR2 YYDKDF (reference sequence). This CDR3 is 19 amino acids long. Losses at the gene ends were 0 bases for V and 3 bases for J; bases not matched to a gene: 15. Here the CDR3 reads CATSRDTPLRGGLNYEQYF. The CDR3 DNA reads TGTGCCACCAGCAGAGATACCCCCTTGCGGGGGGGCCTTAACTACGAGCAGTACTTC.

This clonotype appeared a few times. This rearrangement joins TRBV12-3 or TRBV12-4 to TRBJ2-7; D unresolved. V was cut by 5 bases and J by 3 bases, with 11 bases left in between. The CDR3 extends over 13 amino acids. The DNA for the CDR3 is TGTGCCAGCAGTCACGACCAGATCTACGAGCAGTACTTC. Translation gives CASSHDQIYEQYF.

This clonotype was counted only a few times. An end of the junction does not agree with germline; a read error may underlie this. The chain uses TRBV20-1 and TRBJ2-1; the match to TRBD2 covers 12 bases. The V gene's germline CDR1 is DFQATT and CDR2 SNEGSKA (reference sequence). This CDR3 is 16 amino acids long. This CDR3 is CCATDSSGRAYNEQFF. The CDR3, as DNA: TGCTGTGCTACCGATTCTAGCGGGAGGGCATACAATGAGCAGTTCTTC.

This rearrangement joins TRBV4-3 to TRBJ2-4; D remains unclear. V was cut by 0 bases and J by 2 bases, with 8 bases left in between. This CDR3 is built from 15 residues. Germline V lookup: CDR1 LGHNA, CDR2 YSLEER. The DNA for the CDR3 is TGCGCCAGCAGCCAAGAATATGCTCCCAAAAACATTCAGTACTTC. The encoded protein is CASSQEYAPKNIQYF.

The genes are TRBV19 and TRBJ2-7, with 9 bases that match TRBD2. V shed 6 bases and J 2 bases; nucleotides not matched to a gene: 11. CDR1 and CDR2 (germline): LNHDA, SQIVND (reference sequence). The CDR3 is 16 residues long. The CDR3 loop is CASRGVTSGPTYEQYF. The CDR3 DNA reads as TGTGCCAGTAGAGGGGTGACTAGCGGACCGACCTACGAGCAGTACTTC.

The chain combines TRBV5-1 with TRBJ2-5, with D unclear. Germline V gene sequence: CDR1 SGHRS, CDR2 YFSETQ. V shed 1 base and J shed 3 bases, with 13 bases lying between them. The CDR3 totals 15 residues. CDR3 sequence reads: CASSLFRASEETQYF. The DNA for the CDR3 is TGCGCCAGCAGCTTGTTCCGGGCCAGCGAAGAGACCCAGTACTTC.

This clonotype has a count of ten or more. The rearrangement uses TRBV5-5 and TRBJ2-7, with D possibly being TRBD2 (5 bases). The CDR3 contains 14 residues. The V end lost 0 bases, the J end lost 3 bases, and 10 bases lay between the germline ends. CDR1 and CDR2 (germline): SGHKS, YYEKEE (reference sequence). The CDR3 sequence is CASSLEAGLYEQYF. CDR3 DNA sequence: TGTGCCAGCAGCTTGGAGGCGGGCCTCTACGAGCAGTACTTC. The variable domain in full, completed from reference TRBV5-5 and TRBJ2-7, reads DAGVTQSPTHLIKTRGQQVTLRCSPISGHKSVSWYQQVLGQGPQFIFQYYEKEERGRGNFPDRFSARQFPNYSSELNVNALLLGDSALYLCASSLEAGLYEQYFGPGTRLTVT.

The chain links TRBV7-9 to TRBJ2-5, with D possibly matching TRBD1 (5 bases). Looked up from germline, CDR1 is SEHNR and CDR2 is FQNEAQ (reference sequence). The CDR3 covers 14 residues. Trimming cost V 5 bases and J 5 bases, with 15 bases left between them. Written as DNA, the CDR3 is TGTGCCAGCAGCCGCCAGGGCCCTTTGGAGACCCAGTACTTC. It encodes CASSRQGPLETQYF.

The chain joins TRBV27 to TRBJ1-6; TRBD1 matches at 7 bases. Germline values: CDR1 MNHEY, CDR2 SMNVEV (reference sequence). This CDR3 contains 15 residues. Trimming at V came to 4 bases and at J to 7 bases, leaving 7 bases not matched to a gene. This chain's CDR3 is CASSSRQGRNSPLHF. The CDR3 DNA follows: TGTGCCAGCAGTTCCCGACAGGGTCGGAATTCACCCCTCCACTTT.